The TCR beta chain described here comes from a study of tissue T cells after allogeneic stem cell transplantation. Overall study results and limits: Few T cell clones were shared across patients, but motif clusters showed tissue-specific shared signatures. Tissue-detected TCR repertoire was only partly captured by blood and spleen T cells.

CDR1 and CDR2 from the germline V gene are MNHEY and SVGEGT. V lost 4 bases, J lost 7 bases, and 16 bases lay in between. The CDR3 totals 15 residues. On this clone: Its antigen remains unidentified.

Produced via immunoSEQ multiplex PCR; TCRdb's table is partial and in-frame only. The table lists 7,500 to 10,000 clones, roughly 66% of them singletons, with 9% to 10% in the top ten. Median post-mortem interval was around 8.9 hours for GI, liver, skin and lymphoid tissues. Sequenced here: tissue from the jejunum, sampled at autopsy. The chain is built from TRBV6-2 or TRBV6-3 and TRBJ1-4; D call uncertain. The TCR comes from a woman aged 18 to 55 with breast cancer. Written as DNA, the CDR3 is TGTGCCAGCAGTTCGATGGGAACCAGAGGTGAAAAACTGTTTTTT. Residues: CASSSMGTRGEKLFF.